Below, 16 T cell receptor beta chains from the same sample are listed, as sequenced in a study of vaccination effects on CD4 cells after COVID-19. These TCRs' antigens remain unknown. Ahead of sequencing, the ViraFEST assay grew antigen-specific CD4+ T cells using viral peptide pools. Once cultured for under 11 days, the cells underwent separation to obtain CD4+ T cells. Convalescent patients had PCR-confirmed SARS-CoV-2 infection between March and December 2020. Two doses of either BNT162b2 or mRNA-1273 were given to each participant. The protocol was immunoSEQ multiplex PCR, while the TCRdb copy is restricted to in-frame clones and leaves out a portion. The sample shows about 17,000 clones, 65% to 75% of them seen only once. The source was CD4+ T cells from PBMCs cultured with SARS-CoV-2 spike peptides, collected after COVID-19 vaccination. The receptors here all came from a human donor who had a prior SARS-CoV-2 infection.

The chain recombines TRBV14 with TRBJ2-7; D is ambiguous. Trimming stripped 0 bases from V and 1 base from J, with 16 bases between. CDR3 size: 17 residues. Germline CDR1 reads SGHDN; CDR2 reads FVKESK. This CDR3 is CASSQDVIPSDSYEQYF. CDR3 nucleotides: TGTGCCAGCAGCCAAGATGTCATTCCGAGCGATTCCTACGAGCAGTACTTC.

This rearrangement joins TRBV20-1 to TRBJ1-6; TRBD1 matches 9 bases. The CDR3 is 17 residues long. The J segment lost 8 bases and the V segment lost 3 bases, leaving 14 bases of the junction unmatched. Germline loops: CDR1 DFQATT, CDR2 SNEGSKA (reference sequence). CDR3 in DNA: TGCAGTGCTAGTGTGTCTAGACAGGGGGTTCCAGATTCACCCCTCCACTTT. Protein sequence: CSASVSRQGVPDSPLHF.

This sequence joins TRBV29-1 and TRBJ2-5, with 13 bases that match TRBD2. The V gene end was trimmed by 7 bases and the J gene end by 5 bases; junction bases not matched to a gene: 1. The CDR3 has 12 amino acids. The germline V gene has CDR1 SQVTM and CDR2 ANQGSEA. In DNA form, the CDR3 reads TGCAGCGGACTAGCGGGGGGCGAGACCCAGTACTTC. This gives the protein CSGLAGGETQYF.

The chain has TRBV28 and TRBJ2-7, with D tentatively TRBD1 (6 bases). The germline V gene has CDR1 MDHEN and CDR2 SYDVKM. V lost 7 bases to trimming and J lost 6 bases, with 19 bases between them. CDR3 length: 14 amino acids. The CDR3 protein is CASTTYRAPGEQYF. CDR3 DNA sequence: TGTGCCAGCACTACCTACAGGGCCCCGGGCGAGCAGTACTTC.

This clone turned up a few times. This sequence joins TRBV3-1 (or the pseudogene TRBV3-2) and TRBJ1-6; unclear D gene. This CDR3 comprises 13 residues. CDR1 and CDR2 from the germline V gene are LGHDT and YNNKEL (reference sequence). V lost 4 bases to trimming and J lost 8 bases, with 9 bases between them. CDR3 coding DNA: TGTGCCAGCAGCCGCGTCCCCTATTCACCCCTCCACTTT. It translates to CASSRVPYSPLHF.

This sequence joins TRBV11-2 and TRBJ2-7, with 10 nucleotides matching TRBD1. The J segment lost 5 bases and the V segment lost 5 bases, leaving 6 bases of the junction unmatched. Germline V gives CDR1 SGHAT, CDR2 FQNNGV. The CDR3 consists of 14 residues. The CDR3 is CASSRQTGGHEQYF. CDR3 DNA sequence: TGTGCCAGCAGCAGGCAGACAGGGGGCCACGAGCAGTACTTC.

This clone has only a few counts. Here the CDR3 DNA reads TGTGCCAGCAGCTTGAAGCGGTCCACCCATTTAGCCCGCACCATATATTTT. It encodes CASSLKRSTHLARTIYF. The V and J genes are TRBV5-6 and TRBJ1-3; no clear D gene. V was cut by 1 base and J by 9 bases, with 23 bases left in between. The CDR3 has 17 residues. CDR1 is SGHDT and CDR2 is YYEEEE in the germline V gene.

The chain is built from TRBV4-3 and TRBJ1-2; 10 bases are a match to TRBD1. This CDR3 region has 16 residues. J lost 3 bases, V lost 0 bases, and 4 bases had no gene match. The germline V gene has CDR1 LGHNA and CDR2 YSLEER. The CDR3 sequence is CASSQELGTGDYGYTF. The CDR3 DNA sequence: TGCGCCAGCAGCCAAGAGCTTGGGACAGGGGACTATGGCTACACCTTC.

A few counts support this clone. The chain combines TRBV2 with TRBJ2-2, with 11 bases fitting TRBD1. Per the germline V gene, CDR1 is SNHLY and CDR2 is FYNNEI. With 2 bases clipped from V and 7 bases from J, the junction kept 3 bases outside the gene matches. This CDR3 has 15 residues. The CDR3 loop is CASSEIGTGGGELFF. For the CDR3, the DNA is TGTGCCAGCAGTGAAATTGGGACAGGGGGCGGGGAGCTGTTTTTT.

The CDR3 bases are TGTGCCAGCAACTCCGGGACTAGCGAGGCCGGGGAGCTGTTTTTT. Its protein product is CASNSGTSEAGELFF. The chain combines TRBV9 with TRBJ2-2, with 10 bases that match TRBD2. V lost 6 bases, J lost 6 bases, and 8 bases stayed unmatched. This CDR3 has 15 residues. From germline, CDR1 is SGDLS and CDR2 YYNGEE.

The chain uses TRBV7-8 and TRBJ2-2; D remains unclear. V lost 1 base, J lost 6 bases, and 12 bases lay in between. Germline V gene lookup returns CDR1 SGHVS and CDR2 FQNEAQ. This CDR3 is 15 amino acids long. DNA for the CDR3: TGTGCCAGCAGCTTAGGGCGGTCGCTCGCCGGGGAGCTGTTTTTT. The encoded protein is CASSLGRSLAGELFF. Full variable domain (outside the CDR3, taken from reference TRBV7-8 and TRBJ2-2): GAGVSQSPRYKVAKRGQDVALRCDPISGHVSLFWYQQALGQGPEFLTYFQNEAQLDKSGLPSDRFFAERPEGSVSTLKIQRTQQEDSAVYLCASSLGRSLAGELFFGEGSRLTVL.

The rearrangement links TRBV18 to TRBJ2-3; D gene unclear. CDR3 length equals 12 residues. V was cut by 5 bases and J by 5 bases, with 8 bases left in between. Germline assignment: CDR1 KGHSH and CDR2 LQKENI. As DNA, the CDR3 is TGTGCCAGCTCATTGATAGGAGATACGCAGTATTTT. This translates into CASSLIGDTQYF.

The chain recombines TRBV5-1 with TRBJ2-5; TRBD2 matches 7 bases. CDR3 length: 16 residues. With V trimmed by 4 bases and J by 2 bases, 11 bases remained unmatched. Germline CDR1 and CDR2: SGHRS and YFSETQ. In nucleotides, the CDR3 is TGCGCCAGCAGCCCAAACCCCTTGCGGGGGCAAGAGACCCAGTACTTC. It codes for CASSPNPLRGQETQYF.

The CDR3 DNA reads TGCGCCAGCAGTGAGTTCAAGGCGGGAGGTCAAAATGAGCAGTTCTTC. This codes for CASSEFKAGGQNEQFF. This chain uses TRBV10-2 with TRBJ2-1; 8 nucleotides agree with TRBD2. The V segment lost 1 base and the J segment 7 bases; nucleotides outside the gene matches: 9. The germline V gene encodes CDR1 WSHSY and CDR2 SAAADI. The CDR3 spans 16 residues.

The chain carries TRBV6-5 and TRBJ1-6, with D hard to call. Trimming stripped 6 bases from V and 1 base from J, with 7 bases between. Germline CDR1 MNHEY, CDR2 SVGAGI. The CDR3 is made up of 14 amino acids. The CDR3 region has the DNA TGTGCCAGCAGAACGGTTTCCTATAATTCACCCCTCCACTTT. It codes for CASRTVSYNSPLHF.

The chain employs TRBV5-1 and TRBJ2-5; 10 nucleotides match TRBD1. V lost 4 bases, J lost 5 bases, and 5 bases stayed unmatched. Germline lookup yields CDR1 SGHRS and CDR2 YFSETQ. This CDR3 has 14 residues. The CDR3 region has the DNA TGCGCCAGCAGCCCGACAGGGGGCCAGGAGACCCAGTACTTC. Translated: CASSPTGGQETQYF. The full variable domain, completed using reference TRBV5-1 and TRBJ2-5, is KAGVTQTPRYLIKTRGQQVTLSCSPISGHRSVSWYQQTPGQGLQFLFEYFSETQRNKGNFPGRFSGRQFSNSRSEMNVSTLELGDSALYLCASSPTGGQETQYFGPGTRLLVL.